Below, 13 T cell receptor beta chains from the same sample are listed, as sequenced in a study of blood T cell repertoires in COVID-19. Using immunoSEQ multiplex PCR, the repertoire was profiled, and TCRdb retains in-frame clones only, with some absent. The top ten hold 2.5% to 3% of the sample, which has about 260,000 clones, about nine tenths seen once. Input material: peripheral blood. Source of these receptors: a person aged 18 to 30 with COVID-19, enrolled during active disease.

The gene calls are TRBV28 and TRBJ2-7, with D perhaps matching TRBD2 (7 bases). Germline assignment: CDR1 MDHEN and CDR2 SYDVKM. The CDR3 length is 15 residues. Trimming cost V 6 bases and J 7 bases, with 22 bases left between them. CDR3 nucleotide sequence: TGTGCCAGCAGCCGGAGGCCGTCACAGGGAGGGGAGCAGTACTTC. Translation gives CASSRRPSQGGEQYF.

The chain joins TRBV28 to TRBJ2-1, with 9 bases identical to TRBD2. J lost 6 bases, V lost 4 bases, and 1 base had no gene match. Germline assignment: CDR1 MDHEN and CDR2 SYDVKM. This CDR3 region has 13 residues. CDR3 sequence reads: CASSWGLANEQFF. The CDR3 nucleotides read TGTGCCAGCAGTTGGGGACTAGCCAATGAGCAGTTCTTC.

This clone showed up just a few times. The chain has TRBV6-5 and TRBJ2-6; 7 bases fit TRBD1. The V gene end was trimmed by 6 bases and the J gene end by 0 bases; junction bases not matched to a gene: 2. This CDR3 is built from 15 residues. From germline, CDR1 is MNHEY and CDR2 SVGAGI. Here the CDR3 DNA reads TGTGCCAGCAGGACAGGGTCCTCTGGGGCCAACGTCCTGACTTTC. Protein sequence: CASRTGSSGANVLTF.

The gene calls are TRBV6-5 and TRBJ1-5; D perhaps matches TRBD1 (5 bases). The length of the CDR3 is 15 residues. V shed 0 bases and J shed 7 bases, with 13 bases lying between them. Germline CDR1 is MNHEY and CDR2 is SVGAGI. The CDR3 DNA sequence: TGTGCCAGCAGTTACTCTGGGCAGGGAGGACAGCCCCAGCATTTT. Its translation: CASSYSGQGGQPQHF.

This clone was found a few times. Here the CDR3 DNA reads TGTGCCTGGAGTGGATCAGGGTTATATGGCTACACCTTC. Translating it yields CAWSGSGLYGYTF. The rearrangement joins TRBV30 to TRBJ1-2; weak D call: TRBD1 (5 bases). Germline CDR1 is GTSNPN and CDR2 is SVGIG (reference sequence). This CDR3 region has 13 residues. The ends were cut back, 1 base at V and 5 bases at J, with 11 bases in the middle.

J is TRBJ2-7 and V is TRBV27; the match to TRBD1 covers 10 bases. V dropped 6 bases and J dropped 7; count of bases not matched to a gene: 12. The CDR3 totals 15 residues. From germline, CDR1 is MNHEY and CDR2 SMNVEV (reference sequence). The CDR3: CASRTGTGDFWEQYF. The DNA of the CDR3 is TGTGCCAGCAGAACCGGGACAGGGGATTTTTGGGAGCAGTACTTC.

V and J are TRBV12-2 and TRBJ2-3; no check of the table's D call, TRBD2, against the DNA was made. TRBV12-2 constitutes a pseudogene. The CDR3 is 20 amino acids. DNA for the CDR3: TGTGCAAGTCGCTCGGGGCCCCCGGGACTAGCGGGAGGACGCACAGATACGCAGTATTTT. Its translation is CASRSGPPGLAGGRTDTQYF.

This rearrangement joins TRBV6-4 to TRBJ1-1, with D unclear. CDR3 length: 16 residues. Germline V gene data show CDR1 as MRHNA and CDR2 as SNTAGT. CDR3 in amino acids: CAARGPKHYMNTEAFF. CDR3 nucleotide sequence: TGTGCGGCGCGAGGGCCAAAACATTACATGAACACTGAAGCTTTCTTT.

The chain links TRBV19 to TRBJ2-2, with D perhaps matching TRBD2 (6 bases). With 8 bases removed from V and 3 bases from J, the gap between germline ends came to 16 bases. The CDR3 totals 15 residues. Germline V gives CDR1 LNHDA, CDR2 SQIVND (reference sequence). CDR3 sequence: CASSGRDSYTGELFF. CDR3 nucleotide sequence: TGTGCCAGTTCCGGAAGGGACTCTTACACCGGGGAGCTGTTTTTT. The full variable domain, in which reference TRBV19 and TRBJ2-2 provide the parts outside the CDR3, is DGGITQSPKYLFRKEGQNVTLSCEQNLNHDAMYWYRQDPGQGLRLIYYSQIVNDFQKGDIAEGYSVSREKKESFPLTVTSAQKNPTAFYLCASSGRDSYTGELFFGEGSRLTVL.

CDR3 sequence (DNA): TGTGCCAGCAGCCGAGACAGGGATAATTCACCCCTCCACTTT. Protein sequence: CASSRDRDNSPLHF. The chain is built from TRBV4-2 and TRBJ1-6, with TRBD1 matching 7 bases. Germline CDR1 is LGHNA and CDR2 is YNFKEQ. This CDR3 comprises 14 residues. The J segment lost 5 bases and the V segment lost 4 bases, leaving 2 bases of the junction unmatched.

This chain links TRBV6-5 with TRBJ2-7; possible D gene TRBD2, 6 bases. Germline CDR1 reads MNHEY; CDR2 reads SVGAGI. This CDR3 region has 14 residues. Trimming pared 5 bases from V and 6 bases from J, leaving 17 bases between. The CDR3 sequence: CASSPGSGGFEQYF. CDR3 coding DNA: TGTGCCAGCAGTCCCGGCTCCGGGGGTTTCGAGCAGTACTTC.

V and J are TRBV6-6 and TRBJ2-4, with 9 bases identical to TRBD1. The CDR3 runs to 16 residues. J gave up 5 bases and V 6 bases, and 11 bases lay outside the gene matches. In germline, CDR1 is MNHNY, CDR2 SVGAGI (reference sequence). CDR3 sequence reads: CASRDSTGGGENIQYF. The CDR3 nucleotides read TGTGCCAGCAGGGACTCCACAGGGGGCGGTGAAAACATTCAGTACTTC.

This chain links TRBV5-1 with TRBJ2-2; 9 nucleotides match TRBD1. The length of the CDR3 is 17 residues. With 2 bases clipped from V and 4 bases from J, the junction kept 9 bases outside the gene matches. Germline loops: CDR1 SGHRS, CDR2 YFSETQ. CDR3 nucleotide sequence: TGCGCCAGCAGCTTTTCCCCGGGACAGGGCCCCACCGGGGAGCTGTTTTTT. It codes for CASSFSPGQGPTGELFF.